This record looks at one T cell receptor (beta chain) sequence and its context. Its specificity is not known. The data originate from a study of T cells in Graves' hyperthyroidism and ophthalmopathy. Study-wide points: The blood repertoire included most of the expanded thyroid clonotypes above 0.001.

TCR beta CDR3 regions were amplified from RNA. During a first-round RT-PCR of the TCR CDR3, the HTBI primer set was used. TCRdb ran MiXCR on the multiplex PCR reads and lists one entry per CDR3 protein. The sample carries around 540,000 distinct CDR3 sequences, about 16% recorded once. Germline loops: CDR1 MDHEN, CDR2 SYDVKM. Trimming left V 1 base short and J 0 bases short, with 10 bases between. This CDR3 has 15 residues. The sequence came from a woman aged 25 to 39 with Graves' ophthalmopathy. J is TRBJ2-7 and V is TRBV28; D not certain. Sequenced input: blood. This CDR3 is CASSLYLRHSYEQYF. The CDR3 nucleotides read TGTGCCAGCAGTTTATATTTGAGACACTCCTACGAGCAGTACTTC.